Given below is one T cell receptor beta chain in context. Its antigen is not yet known. Per-base qualities were not stored, and no clone one base away is much larger. This entry belongs to a study of T cells in tumors and immune-related adverse events (dated by TCRdb to about 2021). The sample's treatment or condition, from its label and the paper: nivolumab (PD-1 blockade) given before sampling. The DNeasy Blood and Tissue Kit was used to extract DNA from formalin-fixed paraffin-embedded specimens. The TCR beta locus was amplified and sequenced using the immunoSEQ assay, from which bulk TCR Vbeta CDR3 data were obtained. Regarding the original processing steps: CDR3s were excluded if they were non-productive, were shorter than 7 amino acids, or did not start with C or end with F/W. Analysis was limited to specimens with at least 1000 reads, and clonotypes were defined at the amino acid level. Clonality was computed as 1 minus Pielou's evenness. Library sizes were equalized by abundance-weighted random subsampling with replacement, repeated 100 times to report 95% confidence intervals. The Morisita overlap index was used to quantify repertoire overlap, and the top 40 clones in each specimen were examined for overlap with the irAE. TCRdb obtained this table from immuneACCESS and retained in-frame rearrangements with V and J assigned. These tables miss some clones; where compared with another copy, unresolved V genes account for less than half of the shortfall, and the remainder is unexplained. The D gene and trimming were derived from the DNA, and the V and J assignments and clone size from that table. The sample profile shows fewer than 10,000 clones; around 95% of them were found once. 2.2% of the sample rests with the top ten.

The CDR3, cysteine through phenylalanine, is 14 amino acids long. The CDR3 DNA has 42 bases and is translated from base 1. From the germline V gene, CDR1 is MDHEN and CDR2 is SYDVKM. V lost 6 bases and J lost 7 bases; the stretch between them is 15 bases long. Sequencing used lymph node tissue, obtained from a patient treated with anti-PD-1 therapy. In this chain, TRBV28 is recombined with TRBJ1-4; possibly the D gene is TRBD1, per 6 matching bases. The sequence derives from a female donor with metastatic renal cell carcinoma. The DNA reads as follows: TGTGCCAGCAGCACGACAGGTTGGATTGAAAAACTGTTTTTT. This codes for CASSTTGWIEKLFF.